This TCR beta chain emerged from a study of shared clonotypes between healthy human individuals. CD8 cells regarded as naive lacked CD45RO, were positively chosen for CCR7, and omitted terminally differentiated effector memory CD45RA+ cells. Study outcomes and limitations: Generation of non-shared clonotypes was less probable than generation of clonotypes shared by all four donors. Memory subsets generally showed lower estimated richness than naive subsets.

Approximately 220 ng DNA, around 30,000 T cell genomes, went into each sorted-subset replicate PCR. TCRdb keeps only in-frame clones here, not all; method: immunoSEQ multiplex PCR. The table shows roughly 2,000,000 clones, with about 94% occurring only once. Of note for this clone: Its specificity is unknown. Other DNA sequences of this sample code for an identical CDR3.

CDR3 size: 13 residues. The V gene end was trimmed by 5 bases and the J gene end by 8 bases; junction bases not matched to a gene: 7. Germline CDR1 and CDR2: SEHNR and FQNEAQ (reference sequence). The chain joins TRBV7-9 to TRBJ1-2, with 8 bases fitting TRBD1. This TCR derives from a man between 18 and 35 years old in good health. Some clones in this sample may be carry-over from other donors' samples. Sequenced sample: naive CD8+ T cells from PBMCs. CDR3 residues: CASSLDRGGGYTF. As DNA, the CDR3 is TGTGCCAGCAGCCTTGACAGGGGAGGCGGCTACACCTTC. The whole variable domain, filled in from reference TRBV7-9 and TRBJ1-2, reads DTGVSQNPRHKITKRGQNVTFRCDPISEHNRLYWYRQTLGQGPEFLTYFQNEAQLEKSRLLSDRFSAERPKGSFSTLEIQRTEQGDSAMYLCASSLDRGGGYTFGSGTRLTVV.